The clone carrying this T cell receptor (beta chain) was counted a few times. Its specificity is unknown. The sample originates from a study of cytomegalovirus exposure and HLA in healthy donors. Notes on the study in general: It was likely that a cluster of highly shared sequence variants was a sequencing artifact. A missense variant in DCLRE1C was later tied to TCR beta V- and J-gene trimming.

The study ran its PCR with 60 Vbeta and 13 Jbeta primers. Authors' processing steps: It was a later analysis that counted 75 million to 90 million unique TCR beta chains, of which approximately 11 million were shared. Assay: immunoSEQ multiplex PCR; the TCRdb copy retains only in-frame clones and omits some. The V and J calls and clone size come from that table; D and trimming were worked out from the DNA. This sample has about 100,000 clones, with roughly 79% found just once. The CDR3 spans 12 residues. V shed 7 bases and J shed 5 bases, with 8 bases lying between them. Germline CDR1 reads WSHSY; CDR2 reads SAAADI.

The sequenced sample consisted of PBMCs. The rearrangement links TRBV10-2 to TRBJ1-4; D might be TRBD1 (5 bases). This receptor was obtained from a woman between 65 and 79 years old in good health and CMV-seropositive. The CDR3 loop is CASKQANEKLFF. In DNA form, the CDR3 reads TGCGCCAGCAAACAGGCAAATGAAAAACTGTTTTTT.